The sample holds a few counts of the clone carrying this T cell receptor beta chain. Its target is unknown. This sample was included in a study of human T cells and chemical hapten exposure. Study at large: Sensitizing treatment utilized 2% DPC over a 2 cm by 2 cm portion of upper inner arm skin. Study observations and caveats: The study found expanded TCRs formed significantly more large CDR3 similarity clusters than controls.

TCRdb passed the RACE reads through MiXCR, listing each CDR3 protein once. This repertoire shows 75,000 to 100,000 distinct CDR3 sequences, 7% to 10% found once; its top ten account for around 2%. Stated time point: patch test 2, 6 weeks after DPC sensitization. Stated treatment: therapeutic diphenylcyclopropenone sensitization with weekly scalp DPC. Per germline, CDR1 SGHAT and CDR2 FQNNGV. This CDR3 contains 18 residues. The V and J ends lost 1 base and 7 bases respectively, with 26 bases between them. The TCR comes from a woman aged 40 to 50 with alopecia areata. Some clones in this sample may be carry-over from other donors' samples. Source: whole blood, taken in connection with sensitization to the hapten diphenylcyclopropenone (DPC). The V gene is TRBV11-2, the J gene TRBJ2-7; no clear D. The CDR3 spells CASSLGVVTTRALREQYF. Here the CDR3 DNA reads TGTGCCAGCAGCTTAGGGGTGGTGACGACCCGCGCACTCCGGGAGCAGTACTTC.